This T cell receptor beta chain was sequenced for a study of T cells in Graves' hyperthyroidism and ophthalmopathy. Study-wide findings and caveats: Among thyroid clonotypes expanded above 0.001, most also appeared in blood.

There are 15 residues in the CDR3. In germline, CDR1 is MNHEY, CDR2 SMNVEV (reference sequence). The V and J ends lost 10 bases and 3 bases respectively, with 18 bases between them. Amplified TCR beta CDR3 regions derived from RNA transcripts. The HTBI set primed first-round TCR CDR3 RT-PCR. TCRdb reprocessed the multiplex PCR reads with MiXCR, giving one entry per CDR3 protein. The sample includes 300,000 to 450,000 distinct CDR3 sequences, more than 12% of them seen just once. Exclusion followed for patients with uncontrolled infection, other autoimmune disease, pregnancy or lactation. PBMCs were sourced from approximately 9 ml fresh peripheral blood. This clonotype occurred many times. Its specificity is not known.

The chain employs TRBV27 and TRBJ2-2, with D possibly matching TRBD2 (7 bases). The TCR comes from a woman aged 25 to 39 with Graves' ophthalmopathy. Sequencing was performed on blood. The CDR3 loop reads CATKGGEPYTGELFF. CDR3 nucleotides: TGTGCCACCAAGGGGGGGGAACCCTACACCGGGGAGCTGTTTTTT.